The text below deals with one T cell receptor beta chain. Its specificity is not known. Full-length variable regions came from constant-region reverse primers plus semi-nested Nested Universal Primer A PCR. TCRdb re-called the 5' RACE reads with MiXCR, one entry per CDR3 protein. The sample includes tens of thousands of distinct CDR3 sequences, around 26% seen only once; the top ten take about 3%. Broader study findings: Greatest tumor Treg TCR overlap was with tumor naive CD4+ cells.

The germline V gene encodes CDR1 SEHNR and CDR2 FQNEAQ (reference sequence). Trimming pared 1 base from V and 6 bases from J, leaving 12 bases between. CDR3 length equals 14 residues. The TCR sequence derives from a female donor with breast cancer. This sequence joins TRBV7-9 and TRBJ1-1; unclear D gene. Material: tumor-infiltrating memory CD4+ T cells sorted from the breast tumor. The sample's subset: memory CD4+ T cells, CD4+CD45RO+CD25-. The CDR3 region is CASSLGVEGSEAFF. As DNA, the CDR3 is TGTGCCAGCAGCTTAGGGGTGGAGGGCTCTGAAGCTTTCTTT.